Listed below are T cell receptor beta chains from one sample, sequenced in a study of cytomegalovirus exposure and HLA in healthy donors. Clones were read by immunoSEQ multiplex PCR, and TCRdb kept only the in-frame ones, dropping some. The data hold around 200,000 clones, with 65% to 90% observed a single time. The sequenced sample was PBMCs. These receptors were collected from a man in his forties in good health and CMV-seropositive. The CDR3 runs from the conserved cysteine through the conserved F or W. D genes are given only for firm matches. Rows may omit the clone size; those that give it use once, few, many or a size class.

d_gene	j_gene	abundance	len	v_gene	CDR3aa	CDR3nt
NA	TRBJ2-7	once	20	TRBV14	CASSQIKVGTQRTPPYEQYF	TGTGCCAGCAGCCAAATAAAGGTCGGGACACAACGAACTCCACCCTACGAGCAGTACTTC
TRBD1	TRBJ2-7	NA	15	TRBV7-6	CASSLSQGQGYEQYF	TGTGCCAGCAGCTTATCGCAGGGACAGGGCTACGAGCAGTACTTC
TRBD2	TRBJ2-5	NA	15	TRBV11-2	CASSLGGRREETQYF	TGTGCCAGCAGCTTGGGAGGGCGGAGAGAAGAGACCCAGTACTTC
TRBD1	TRBJ1-1	NA	16	TRBV5-1	CASSPTSAQGRTEAFF	TGCGCCAGCAGCCCTACATCCGCACAGGGGCGGACTGAAGCTTTCTTT
TRBD1	TRBJ1-4	NA	14	TRBV25-1	CASSKTGAEEKLFF	TGTGCCAGCAGCAAGACAGGGGCAGAGGAAAAACTGTTTTTT
NA	TRBJ1-3	NA	16	TRBV4-2	CASSLVGGAAGNTIYF	TGTGCCAGCAGCCTGGTGGGAGGGGCGGCTGGAAACACCATATATTTT
NA	TRBJ2-7	NA	16	TRBV6-1	CASSESMGSGNDEQYF	TGTGCCAGCAGTGAATCGATGGGGTCGGGAAATGACGAGCAGTACTTC
TRBD2	TRBJ2-7	NA	16	TRBV9	CASSYGLAGGSYEQYF	TGTGCCAGCAGCTATGGACTAGCGGGGGGTTCCTACGAGCAGTACTTC
TRBD1	TRBJ1-5	NA	14	TRBV7-3	CASSLQGGNQPQHF	TGTGCCAGCAGCTTACAGGGGGGCAATCAGCCCCAGCATTTT
NA	TRBJ2-7	NA	15	TRBV27	CASSPQTRRSYEQYF	TGTGCCAGCAGTCCGCAGACAAGACGGTCCTACGAGCAGTACTTC
TRBD1	TRBJ2-3	NA	16	TRBV19	CASRSTRDRYTDTQYF	TGTGCCAGTAGGTCTACCCGGGACAGGTATACAGATACGCAGTATTTT
NA	TRBJ2-7	NA	13	TRBV19	CASSGGTAYEQYF	TGTGCCAGTAGTGGGGGGACAGCTTACGAGCAGTACTTC
TRBD1	TRBJ2-3	NA	16	TRBV5-4	CASSLAGTGLTDTQYF	TGTGCCAGCAGCTTGGCCGGGACAGGGCTCACAGATACGCAGTATTTT
TRBD2	TRBJ2-1	NA	15	TRBV9	CASSSTLGGNNEQFF	TGTGCCAGCAGCTCCACTCTGGGGGGGAACAATGAGCAGTTCTTC
NA	TRBJ2-7	NA	16	TRBV4-2	CASSQGMSRGVREQYF	TGTGCCAGCAGCCAAGGGATGTCCAGGGGGGTCAGGGAGCAGTACTTC
NA	TRBJ2-7	NA	13	TRBV28	CASSLPAGYEQYF	TGTGCCAGCAGTTTACCTGCAGGCTACGAGCAGTACTTC
TRBD1	TRBJ1-2	NA	18	TRBV5-1	CASSSRHTTGEANYGYTF	TGCGCCAGCAGCTCGAGACACACAACAGGGGAAGCTAACTATGGCTACACCTTC
NA	TRBJ2-7	NA	11	TRBV10-2	CASSPGYEQYF	TGCGCCAGCAGTCCAGGGTACGAGCAGTACTTC
NA	TRBJ2-7	NA	15	TRBV4-3	CASSQDGVGESEQYF	TGCGCCAGCAGCCAAGATGGGGTTGGGGAGTCCGAGCAGTACTTC
NA	TRBJ2-4	NA	15	TRBV21-1	CASSKLSGSKNIQYF	TGTGCCAGCAGCAAACTATCGGGATCCAAAAACATTCAGTACTTC
TRBD2	TRBJ2-7	NA	15	TRBV7-3	CASSASGGGAYEQYF	TGTGCCAGCAGCGCTAGCGGGGGGGGTGCCTACGAGCAGTACTTC
NA	TRBJ1-5	NA	15	TRBV10-1	CASSESRQGGWPQHF	TGCGCCAGCAGTGAGTCGCGGCAGGGCGGCTGGCCCCAGCATTTT
NA	TRBJ2-4	NA	15	TRBV5-4	CASSGTSLAKNIQYF	TGTGCCAGCAGCGGGACAAGTCTAGCCAAAAACATTCAGTACTTC
NA	TRBJ2-2	NA	10	TRBV9	CASGGGELFF	TGTGCCAGCGGAGGGGGGGAGCTGTTTTTT
NA	TRBJ1-1	once	13	TRBV19	CASRGGGSTEAFF	TGTGCCAGTAGGGGGGGAGGAAGCACTGAAGCTTTCTTT
TRBD1	TRBJ2-7	NA	15	TRBV27	CASSVPGQGVHEQYF	TGTGCCAGCAGTGTACCGGGACAGGGTGTACACGAGCAGTACTTC
NA	TRBJ2-5	NA	13	TRBV29-1	CSVSSSPGETQYF	TGCAGCGTCTCCTCCAGCCCCGGGGAGACCCAGTACTTC
NA	TRBJ2-2	NA	15	TRBV4-3	CASSQDAGEGGELFF	TGCGCCAGCAGCCAAGATGCAGGGGAAGGTGGGGAGCTGTTTTTT
NA	TRBJ2-2	NA	12	TRBV7-8	CASLTSPGELFF	TGTGCCAGCCTTACTAGCCCCGGGGAGCTGTTTTTT
TRBD1	TRBJ1-1	NA	13	TRBV2	CASGDSMNTEAFF	TGTGCCAGCGGGGACAGCATGAACACTGAAGCTTTCTTT
TRBD1	TRBJ1-5	NA	16	TRBV19	CASSIIGTGLNQPQHF	TGTGCCAGTAGTATAATTGGGACAGGGCTCAATCAGCCCCAGCATTTT
TRBD1	TRBJ1-6	once	15	TRBV18	CASSPLGTGNSPLHF	TGTGCCAGCTCACCACTAGGGACAGGAAATTCACCCCTCCACTTT
TRBD1	TRBJ2-7	NA	16	TRBV7-6	CASSLEARTGTYEQYF	TGTGCCAGCAGCTTAGAAGCGAGGACAGGGACCTACGAGCAGTACTTC
NA	TRBJ2-1	NA	12	TRBV5-1	CASSLGRGEQFF	TGCGCCAGCAGCTTGGGTAGGGGTGAGCAGTTCTTC
TRBD1	TRBJ2-5	NA	16	TRBV23-1	CASSHRDRGPGETQYF	TGCGCCAGCAGCCACCGGGACAGGGGGCCGGGGGAGACCCAGTACTTC
TRBD1	TRBJ2-3	once	15	TRBV7-2	CASSLGQGSTDTQYF	TGTGCCAGCAGCTTAGGACAGGGGAGCACAGATACGCAGTATTTT
NA	TRBJ2-5	NA	14	TRBV30	CAWSGGTGRETQYF	TGTGCCTGGAGTGGGGGTACAGGGCGGGAGACCCAGTACTTC
NA	TRBJ2-7	NA	14	TRBV19	CASSIDRDSYEQYF	TGTGCCAGTAGTATAGATCGGGATTCCTACGAGCAGTACTTC
TRBD2	TRBJ2-7	NA	14	TRBV7-8	CASSLEALAGVQYF	TGTGCCAGCAGCCTCGAGGCACTAGCGGGGGTCCAGTACTTC
NA	TRBJ1-3	NA	16	TRBV7-2	CASSPQDMSSGNTIYF	TGTGCCAGCAGCCCACAGGACATGAGCTCTGGAAACACCATATATTTT
TRBD1	TRBJ2-7	few	15	TRBV27	CASSLVTGGSYEQYF	TGTGCCAGCAGTTTAGTCACAGGGGGCTCATACGAGCAGTACTTC
NA	TRBJ1-1	NA	12	TRBV5-6	CASSRQLGEAFF	TGTGCCAGCAGCCGACAGTTGGGTGAAGCTTTCTTT
NA	TRBJ2-5	NA	13	TRBV19	CASSTGTGETQYF	TGTGCCAGTAGTACCGGGACTGGAGAGACCCAGTACTTC
NA	TRBJ2-5	NA	13	TRBV2	CASKSNTQETQYF	TGTGCCAGCAAGTCTAATACCCAAGAGACCCAGTACTTC
NA	TRBJ2-7	NA	14	TRBV2	CASTARIQGDEQYF	TGTGCCAGCACCGCCCGAATACAGGGTGACGAGCAGTACTTC
TRBD1	TRBJ1-1	NA	15	TRBV4-2	CASSQEVAGGTEAFF	TGTGCCAGCAGCCAAGAGGTGGCAGGGGGTACTGAAGCTTTCTTT
NA	TRBJ1-1	NA	17	TRBV11-2	CASSLVVQVLGGTEAFF	TGTGCCAGCAGCTTAGTTGTACAGGTCCTCGGAGGGACTGAAGCTTTCTTT
NA	TRBJ1-1	NA	14	TRBV30	CAWRARDTNTEAFF	TGTGCCTGGAGAGCCCGGGACACGAACACTGAAGCTTTCTTT
NA	TRBJ1-2	NA	12	TRBV7-9	CASSLGGDGYTF	TGTGCCAGCAGCTTGGGGGGGGATGGCTACACCTTC
TRBD2	TRBJ2-1	NA	17	TRBV7-9	CASSSGLAGSSYNEQFF	TGTGCCAGCAGCTCGGGACTAGCGGGGAGCTCCTACAATGAGCAGTTCTTC
TRBD1	TRBJ2-7	once	15	TRBV5-4	CASSNYQGASYEQYF	TGTGCCAGCAGCAATTACCAGGGGGCCTCCTACGAGCAGTACTTC
NA	TRBJ2-6	NA	14	TRBV7-2	CASSYNSGANVLTF	TGTGCCAGCAGCTACAACTCTGGGGCCAACGTCCTGACTTTC
NA	TRBJ1-4	few	15	TRBV5-1	CASSPTTAFNEKLFF	TGCGCCAGCAGCCCCACGACAGCTTTTAATGAAAAACTGTTTTTT
NA	TRBJ2-3	NA	12	TRBV27	CATRTLTDTQYF	TGTGCCACCCGGACTCTTACAGATACGCAGTATTTT
TRBD1	TRBJ1-4	NA	17	TRBV4-2	CASSQGGSRGTNEKLFF	TGTGCCAGCAGCCAAGGAGGGAGCAGGGGGACTAATGAAAAACTGTTTTTT
NA	TRBJ1-1	NA	13	TRBV27	CASGRGMNTEAFF	TGTGCCTCTGGCCGGGGGATGAACACTGAAGCTTTCTTT
NA	TRBJ2-3	NA	15	TRBV10-1	CASSESDRSTDTQYF	TGCGCCAGCAGTGAGTCGGACAGATCCACAGATACGCAGTATTTT
TRBD1	TRBJ2-7	NA	15	TRBV5-1	CASSLSRTGTYEQYF	TGCGCCAGCAGCTTGAGCAGGACAGGGACCTACGAGCAGTACTTC
NA	TRBJ2-5	NA	11	TRBV27	CASRRSETQYF	TGTGCCAGCAGGCGGTCAGAGACCCAGTACTTC